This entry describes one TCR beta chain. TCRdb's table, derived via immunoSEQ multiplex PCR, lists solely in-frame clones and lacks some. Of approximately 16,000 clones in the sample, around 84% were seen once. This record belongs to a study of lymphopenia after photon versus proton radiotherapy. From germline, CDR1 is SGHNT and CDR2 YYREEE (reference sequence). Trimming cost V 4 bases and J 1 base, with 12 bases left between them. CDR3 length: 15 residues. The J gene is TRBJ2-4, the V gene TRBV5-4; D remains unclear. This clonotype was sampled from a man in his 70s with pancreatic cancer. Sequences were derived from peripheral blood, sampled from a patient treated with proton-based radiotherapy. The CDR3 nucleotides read TGTGCCAGCAGCCCAGACTTGAGGGCCAAAAACATTCAGTACTTC. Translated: CASSPDLRAKNIQYF.